Below are 20 T cell receptor beta chains sequenced from a single sample in a study of T-cell reconstitution after alpha-beta-depleted transplantation in children. Construction of the TCRbeta library involved unique molecular identifiers. In TCRdb, the PCR reads were re-called with MiXCR into one record per CDR3 protein. The sample has roughly 670,000 distinct CDR3 sequences; around 14% are singletons. The specimen comprised PBMCs, sampled before TCRalphabeta/CD19-depleted stem cell transplant. These receptors all stem from a girl under 10 years old with congenital amegakaryocytic thrombocytopenia, due to receive a stem cell transplant.

In regard to this clonotype: A much larger clone is a single base away; this may be a read error. V is TRBV5-1 and J is TRBJ1-1; D is unresolved. The CDR3 covers 12 residues. Trimming removed 7 bases at V and 7 bases at J, with 14 bases between. Germline V CDR1 and CDR2: SGHRS, YFSETQ. CDR3 DNA sequence: TGCGCCAGCGGAGATTCGGGCATTGAAGCTTTCTTT. This sequence encodes CASGDSGIEAFF.

Ten or more counts support this clonotype. This chain joins TRBV4-1 and TRBJ2-2; the match to TRBD2 covers 12 bases. Per germline, CDR1 MGHRA and CDR2 YSYEKL. With V trimmed by 6 bases and J by 5 bases, 7 bases remained unmatched. The CDR3 loop spans 16 amino acids. The chain's CDR3 is CASRLTSGSTTGELFF. In DNA, the CDR3 is TGCGCCAGCAGACTGACTAGCGGGAGCACAACCGGGGAGCTGTTTTTT.

Note on this clonotype: Just one base apart from a much larger clone, this may be a read error. The V call is TRBV20-1, the J call TRBJ2-5, with TRBD1 as a possible D gene (6 bases). Per germline, CDR1 DFQATT and CDR2 SNEGSKA (reference sequence). CDR3 length: 14 amino acids. The CDR3 loop reads CCARGQTREETQYF. The CDR3 DNA reads TGCTGTGCCCGGGGACAAACAAGAGAAGAGACCCAGTACTTC.

This clonotype showed up many times. The chain is built from TRBV20-1 and TRBJ2-2; no clear D. CDR1 is DFQATT, CDR2 SNEGSKA, per germline (reference sequence). The CDR3 has 12 amino acids. Trimming took 3 bases from V and 4 from J, leaving 6 bases between them. This chain's CDR3 is CSASLTTGELFF. In DNA form, the CDR3 reads TGCAGTGCTAGTTTGACCACCGGGGAGCTGTTTTTT.

In regard to this clonotype: This may arise from a read error, as a much more abundant clone is one base away. V and J are TRBV12-3 or TRBV12-4 and TRBJ2-4; D not resolved. V was clipped by 6 bases and J by 14 bases, with 14 bases between them. The CDR3 contains 11 residues. CDR3 sequence (DNA): TGTGCCAGCAGCGCGGTTGGGTTAAAGTACTTC. It specifies CASSAVGLKYF.

This clonotype occurred many times. Here the CDR3 reads CASSPWQEVETQYF. Here the CDR3 DNA reads TGTGCCAGCTCACCATGGCAAGAGGTGGAGACCCAGTACTTC. The chain recombines TRBV18 with TRBJ2-5; D unresolved. This CDR3 has 14 amino acids. The V and J ends lost 2 bases and 5 bases respectively, with 12 bases between them. CDR1 and CDR2 from the germline V gene are KGHSH and LQKENI.

Ten or more counts support this clonotype. This chain connects TRBV29-1 to TRBJ2-3; TRBD2 agrees at 9 bases. In germline, CDR1 is SQVTM, CDR2 ANQGSEA. After removal of 0 bases from V and 4 bases from J, the junction contained 8 bases not matched to a gene. The CDR3 runs to 16 residues. DNA for the CDR3: TGCAGCGTTGAAGATCAAGCTAGCGGGGCCTCAGATACGCAGTATTTT. Its translation is CSVEDQASGASDTQYF.

V and J are TRBV28 and TRBJ2-3; D unresolved. CDR3 length: 16 residues. V shed 8 bases and J shed 4 bases, with 22 bases lying between them. Germline V lookup: CDR1 MDHEN, CDR2 SYDVKM. The CDR3 DNA sequence: TGTGCCAGCGCCGACTCCGCGATGGTTAGGGCAGATACGCAGTATTTT. Its translation: CASADSAMVRADTQYF.

The chain uses TRBV19 and TRBJ1-2, with 11 bases matching TRBD1. V lost 2 bases, J lost 8 bases, and 7 bases stayed unmatched. The CDR3 consists of 15 residues. From germline, CDR1 is LNHDA and CDR2 SQIVND (reference sequence). DNA for the CDR3: TGTGCCAGTAGTATACCTGGACAGGGGGCAGGGGGCTACACCTTC. It translates to CASSIPGQGAGGYTF.

This clonotype has a count of ten or more. This chain joins TRBV20-1 and TRBJ2-7; 7 positions match TRBD1. V dropped 6 bases and J dropped 3; count of bases not matched to a gene: 11. The CDR3 spans 14 residues. Germline CDR1 and CDR2: DFQATT and SNEGSKA (reference sequence). The CDR3 bases are TGCAGTGCCCGCCCGGGACAGAGAATCTACGAGCAGTACTTC. Translating it yields CSARPGQRIYEQYF.

The gene calls are TRBV5-1 and TRBJ2-7, with D perhaps being TRBD1 or TRBD2 (5 bases each). V lost 2 bases, J lost 4 bases, and 22 bases lay in between. Germline CDR1 is SGHRS and CDR2 is YFSETQ. The CDR3 extends over 17 amino acids. The CDR3 DNA reads TGCGCCAGCAGCTTCGAAGCGGTGGGGCTAGCAGGATACGAGCAGTACTTC. It is translated as CASSFEAVGLAGYEQYF.

The chain joins TRBV20-1 to TRBJ1-1; TRBD1 might be the D (6 bases). V was trimmed by 8 bases and J by 1 base, leaving 11 bases between them. This CDR3 contains 12 residues. CDR1 is DFQATT and CDR2 is SNEGSKA in the germline V gene (reference sequence). DNA of the CDR3: TGCAGTCCCAGGGGTTGGAACACTGAAGCTTTCTTT. It specifies CSPRGWNTEAFF.

This clonotype was seen at least ten times. This chain uses TRBV2 with TRBJ2-7; TRBD2 matches at 7 bases. The CDR3 runs to 14 residues. Germline CDR1 reads SNHLY; CDR2 reads FYNNEI. J lost 6 bases, V lost 4 bases, and 9 bases had no gene match. The DNA for the CDR3 is TGTGCCAGCAGTGTCGGGGGGAGGGCTACCGAGCAGTACTTC. It encodes CASSVGGRATEQYF.

In its sample, this clonotype was seen many times. The chain carries TRBV6-5 and TRBJ2-1; 8 bases line up with TRBD1. The CDR3 consists of 17 residues. Unmatched junction bases numbered 11, after V lost 0 bases and J lost 7 bases. CDR1 is MNHEY and CDR2 is SVGAGI in the germline V gene. The chain's CDR3 is CASSYSTRTGKLNEQFF. Here the CDR3 DNA reads TGTGCCAGCAGTTACTCGACAAGGACAGGGAAGTTGAATGAGCAGTTCTTC.

This clonotype occurred many times. This sequence joins TRBV5-1 and TRBJ2-2; D uncertain. Germline V gene sequence: CDR1 SGHRS, CDR2 YFSETQ. The V and J ends lost 1 base and 1 base respectively, with 8 bases between them. There are 15 residues in the CDR3. The CDR3, as DNA: TGCGCCAGCAGCTTGATCAGTCAGAACACCGGGGAGCTGTTTTTT. It encodes CASSLISQNTGELFF.

There are many counts of this clonotype. The gene calls are TRBV5-1 and TRBJ2-7, with D possibly being TRBD1 or TRBD2 (5 bases each). CDR3 length: 14 residues. Trimming shortened V by 0 bases and J by 2 bases, and 9 bases separated the two germline ends. Germline V gene sequence: CDR1 SGHRS, CDR2 YFSETQ. The CDR3 coding sequence is TGCGCCAGCAGCTTGGCGGGACGGACCTACGAGCAGTACTTC. Translated, it gives CASSLAGRTYEQYF.

This clonotype was observed a handful of times. DNA for the CDR3: TGCAGTGCTAGAGGGTCCAGCGGGGTGTACAATGAGCAGTTCTTC. Its translation: CSARGSSGVYNEQFF. V is TRBV20-1 and J is TRBJ2-1, with 7 bases lining up with TRBD2. CDR3 length equals 15 residues. V lost 1 base and J lost 4; bases outside the gene matches: 7. Germline assignment: CDR1 DFQATT and CDR2 SNEGSKA (reference sequence).

The rearrangement links TRBV28 to TRBJ1-2; D might be TRBD1 (5 bases). Germline V gives CDR1 MDHEN, CDR2 SYDVKM. V was clipped by 10 bases and J by 8 bases, with 20 bases between them. This CDR3 has 13 amino acids. CDR3: CATGVRRGDGYTF. In nucleotides, the CDR3 is TGTGCCACGGGGGTGAGGCGGGGGGACGGCTACACCTTC.

This clonotype was found a few times. The chain combines TRBV7-9 with TRBJ2-1; a possible D gene is TRBD1 (5 bases). V was cut by 3 bases and J by 7 bases, with 10 bases left in between. CDR3 size: 13 residues. Germline CDR1 is SEHNR and CDR2 is FQNEAQ (reference sequence). CDR3 region: CASSFIRQNEQFF. As DNA, the CDR3 is TGTGCCAGCAGCTTCATTAGACAGAATGAGCAGTTCTTC.

This clonotype has a count of ten or more. The rearrangement uses TRBV7-9 and TRBJ2-1; TRBD2 is a possible D gene (6 bases). V lost 5 bases, J lost 3 bases, and 14 bases lay in between. The CDR3 length is 15 residues. Germline lookup yields CDR1 SEHNR and CDR2 FQNEAQ (reference sequence). The CDR3 coding sequence is TGTGCCAGCAGCAAAACCTTAGCGGACTACAATGAGCAGTTCTTC. This sequence encodes CASSKTLADYNEQFF.